The following is a T cell receptor beta chain sequence with its context. Its antigen remains unidentified. No clone much larger than this one lies a single base away; base qualities are absent. Spanning cysteine to phenylalanine, the CDR3 consists of 14 amino acids. Just the 42-base CDR3 DNA is kept, in frame starting at base 1. The germline V gene (reference sequence) sets CDR1 to MNHEY and CDR2 to SMNVEV. The junction carries 12 bases between V and J, which are trimmed by 8 bases and 1 base respectively. This sample stems from a study of shared clonotypes between healthy human individuals (TCRdb year 2020). As for the study more broadly: A few men and two women, aged 18 to 49 years, made up the cohort. Blood TCR repertoires of about five healthy adults were deeply sequenced to estimate repertoire size and the extent of clonotype sharing between individuals. Different laboratories and diverse techniques were used to prepare libraries and sequence TCR repertoires, to increase sequencing depth and limit assay-specific biases. For each donor, CD4 naive and CD4 memory were each run on three plates, CD8 naive on two plates, and CD8 memory on one plate. Between about 0.85 and 9.5 billion PBMCs per donor were obtained by leukapheresis. Broader findings and caveats from the paper: Sampling was restricted to blood, and TCR repertoires in tissue are likely to differ from TCR repertoires in blood. Pairwise subsampling indicated that sequencing depth was expected to affect the degree of clonotype sharing among donors. Naive subsets generally had larger estimated clonotype richness than memory subsets. Compared with non-shared clonotypes, clonotypes shared by all four sorted-subset donors had higher generation probabilities. Across a few donors, 4.5% to 6.5% of naive CD4, 3.5% of naive CD8, roughly 2.2% of memory CD4, and about 0.44% of memory CD8 clonotypes were shared. Because the study included only a small number of donors, the genetic and exposure-history diversity represented was limited. Incomplete sequencing was indicated by rarefaction of sorted-subset datasets, despite the large sequencing depth.

Using the deep immunoSEQ assay, TCR CDR3 regions were amplified from genomic DNA by multiplex PCR. Extracted genomic DNA from each cell subset was spread evenly across all wells of several immunoSEQ 96-well plates, with each plate serving as a replicate. For sorted subsets, about 200 ng genomic DNA, equal to 25,000 to 35,000 T cell genomes, was loaded into each replicate PCR. Purified libraries were quantified with a Qubit 3.0 fluorometer, sized on a Bioanalyzer 2100, and re-quantified with the KAPA Library Quantification kit. Each immunoSEQ 96-well plate was sequenced on its own single-read 150-cycle Illumina NextSeq 550 flow cell. The study's processing was this. Because only junctional sequences without quality scores were contained in the immunoSEQ output, filtering matching that applied to full-length reads could not be performed. Sequences were annotated with PyIR, a Python wrapper for IgBLAST v1.9, and V/J genes and CDR3 were assigned using IMGT germline references. Reads were removed for weak V/J assignments (E-value above 1e-6), missing CDR3, stop codons, out-of-frame junctions, or ambiguous translated residues. A V3J clonotype was defined by an identical inferred V gene, J gene, and CDR3 amino acid sequence. Percentage overlap between repertoires was computed as shared unique clonotypes divided by the size of the smaller repertoire. Repertoire richness was assessed with RTK rarefaction, the Chao1 estimator, and Recon v2.1 estimates of unobserved clonotypes. For all TCRbeta clonotypes obtained by the gDNA method from four donors, generation probabilities were computed with OLGA. Imported from immuneACCESS, the table was reduced by TCRdb to in-frame sequences with V and J called. These copies leave out some clones; in studies compared against another copy, an unresolved V gene accounts for under half, and the cause of the remainder is not known. V, J and clone size are taken as reported in that table, and D and trimming were inferred from the DNA itself. The sample records approximately 650,000 clones, around 95% of which are singletons. Over 0.09% of the sample belongs to the ten largest clones.

CD8 naive samples were CD45RO-negative cells positively selected for CCR7, giving a CD45RA+CCR7+ population that excluded TemRA cells. The donors were healthy, HIV-negative adults who had no recently reported acute infections or vaccinations. All donors were Caucasian adults living in Nashville, Tennessee, USA. After blood collection by leukapheresis, PBMCs were isolated using Ficoll-Histopaque density gradient centrifugation and then cryopreserved in the vapor phase of liquid nitrogen. Analytical flow cytometry was used to check the purity and quantity of every magnetically sorted T cell population. From each sorted fraction, genomic DNA was isolated and quantified by UV absorbance on a Nanodrop 2000c.

The receptor was derived from a woman between 25 and 40 years old in good health. The sequencing sample was made of naive CD8+ T cells sorted from blood. What the cell subset or site label conveys for this sample: CD45RA+CCR7+. The sequence joins TRBV27 to TRBJ2-1; TRBD1 could be the D gene, as 5 bases match. The CDR3 sequence is CASGHKSSYNEQFF. The DNA reads TGTGCCAGCGGACACAAGTCTTCCTACAATGAGCAGTTCTTC.